This TCR beta chain was observed in a study of shared clonotypes between healthy human individuals. Study-wide context: The composition of the donors was a couple of women and a few men aged 18 to 49. The study's findings and limits: In having few donors, the study represented limited genetic and exposure-history diversity.

For this clone: No antigen is known for it.

Authors' processing steps: Sequence data from immunoSEQ were junction-only and lacked quality scores; consequently, filtering differed. This table comes from immunoSEQ multiplex PCR, and its TCRdb copy is limited to in-frame clones, with some not included. The V and J calls and clone size are taken from that table; D and trimming were inferred from the DNA. Seen here are a few hundred thousand clones, around 77% observed once, and the top ten hold more than 10%. This CDR3 is 17 amino acids long. V lost 6 bases, J lost 5 bases, and 10 bases stayed unmatched. Germline V gene lookup returns CDR1 SGHNT and CDR2 YENEEA.

Sequencing input: PBMCs. The chain joins TRBV11-3 to TRBJ2-1; 13 positions match TRBD2. The receptor was derived from a woman aged 40 to 50 in good health. Some clones in this sample may be carry-over from other donors' samples. As DNA, the CDR3 is TGTGCCAGCAGTCCTGGACTAGCGGGAGTTTACCACAATGAGCAGTTCTTC. Protein product: CASSPGLAGVYHNEQFF. The entire variable domain, with the rest obtained from reference TRBV11-3 and TRBJ2-1, is as follows: EAGVVQSPRYKIIEKKQPVAFWCNPISGHNTLYWYLQNLGQGPELLIRYENEEAVDDSQLPKDRFSAERLKGVDSTLKIQPAELGDSAVYLCASSPGLAGVYHNEQFFGPGTRLTVL.